The next 11 T cell receptor beta chains were all read from a single sample in a study of T cells after posttransplantation cyclophosphamide. Cyclophosphamide on days +3 and +4 followed busulfan-fludarabine conditioning and a marrow graft. TCRdb keeps only in-frame clones here, not all; method: immunoSEQ multiplex PCR. The sample holds about 5,400 clones, and no clone turns up only once. The source was PBMCs, collected after allogeneic stem cell transplant with posttransplant cyclophosphamide. The receptor source for this set is a female patient aged 25-40 years who received an allogeneic stem cell transplant from an unrelated donor, was CMV-positive, and had acute and chronic GVHD. The graft donor may account for some of the T cells.

This clone appeared many times. This chain uses TRBV10-3 with TRBJ1-2, with 9 bases fitting TRBD1. The CDR3 is 19 amino acids. CDR1 is ENHRY, CDR2 SYGVKD, per germline. V gave up 4 bases and J gave up 0 bases; unmatched junction bases: 15. DNA for the CDR3: TGTGCCATCAGTGGGTCGGGACAGGGAGGAACTCTTCCTAACTATGGCTACACCTTC. It yields the protein CAISGSGQGGTLPNYGYTF.

This clone came up many times. The chain has TRBV9 and TRBJ2-3; 8 bases match TRBD2. The J segment lost 3 bases and the V segment lost 4 bases, leaving 7 bases of the junction unmatched. CDR3 length: 15 amino acids. Germline assignment: CDR1 SGDLS and CDR2 YYNGEE. CDR3 sequence (DNA): TGTGCCAGCAGCCGGAATAGCGGGATGACAGATACGCAGTATTTT. It translates to CASSRNSGMTDTQYF.

This clone was counted ten times or more. The CDR3 nucleotides read TGTGCCAGCAGCTCCCGTTTAAAAAATGAGCAGTTCTTC. It specifies CASSSRLKNEQFF. The V gene is TRBV21-1, the J gene TRBJ2-1; whether TRBD2, the table's D call, matches the DNA was not checked. TRBV21-1 is a listed pseudogene. The CDR3 spans 13 residues.

The sample holds many counts of this clone. This sequence joins TRBV5-1 and TRBJ1-1; TRBD1 agrees at 8 bases. This CDR3 spans 15 amino acids. Germline-derived CDR1 and CDR2 are SGHRS and YFSETQ. Trimming at V came to 0 bases and at J to 3 bases, leaving 4 bases not matched to a gene. CDR3 in amino acids: CASSLEGQGHTEAFF. CDR3 nucleotide sequence: TGCGCCAGCAGCTTGGAAGGACAGGGACACACTGAAGCTTTCTTT.

This clone is termed medium-sized (0.01 to 0.1%). Within the sample, other DNA sequences also encode this same CDR3. The chain links TRBV4-1 to TRBJ2-7; 10 nucleotides line up with TRBD1. V trimming: 5 bases; J trimming: 2 bases; junction bases outside the gene matches: 9. The CDR3 length is 16 residues. Germline CDR1 and CDR2: MGHRA and YSYEKL. The CDR3 spells CASSRGPGQGTYEQYF. The CDR3 DNA reads TGCGCCAGCAGCAGGGGGCCGGGACAGGGGACCTACGAGCAGTACTTC.

This clone is termed medium-sized (0.01 to 0.1%). The V gene is TRBV5-1, the J gene TRBJ2-3; the D gene could be TRBD1 or TRBD2 (6 bases each). The ends were cut back, 4 bases at V and 2 bases at J, with 14 bases in the middle. Germline values: CDR1 SGHRS, CDR2 YFSETQ. The CDR3 totals 15 residues. CDR3 sequence (DNA): TGCGCCAGCAGCCTGGGGGCGGGATACACAGATACGCAGTATTTT. Protein: CASSLGAGYTDTQYF.

This clone came up many times. The CDR3: CASSESGGDRRETQYF. As DNA, the CDR3 is TGCGCCAGCAGTGAGTCGGGGGGGGACAGGAGAGAGACCCAGTACTTC. This sequence joins TRBV10-1 and TRBJ2-5, with a tentative D call TRBD1 (8 bases). The CDR3 has 16 residues. Germline V gene sequence: CDR1 WNHNN, CDR2 SYGVQD (reference sequence). The ends were cut back, 0 bases at V and 4 bases at J, with 15 bases in the middle.

This clone is labeled medium-sized (0.01 to 0.1%). V gene TRBV10-3 combines with J gene TRBJ2-7, with D possibly matching TRBD2 (6 bases). The V end was cut by 4 bases, the J end by 5 bases, with 9 bases between. The CDR3 length is 12 residues. Germline V lookup: CDR1 ENHRY, CDR2 SYGVKD. CDR3 nucleotides: TGTGCCATCAGTGCGAGGGAGGACGAGCAGTACTTC. It codes for CAISAREDEQYF.

This clone was observed many times. The rearrangement links TRBV11-3 to TRBJ1-1; a weak D match, TRBD1 (6 bases). The germline gives CDR1 SGHNT, CDR2 YENEEA. Deletions cut 1 base from V and 5 bases from J, with 11 bases between. The CDR3 loop spans 14 amino acids. DNA for the CDR3: TGTGCCAGCAGCTTAGCGCCAACAGGGACTGAAGCTTTCTTT. Translated, it gives CASSLAPTGTEAFF.

This clone was detected ten times or more. The chain couples TRBV5-1 to TRBJ2-7, with D possibly matching TRBD2 (5 bases). The V gene's germline CDR1 is SGHRS and CDR2 YFSETQ. With 4 bases removed from V and 2 bases from J, the gap between germline ends came to 10 bases. The CDR3 covers 13 residues. CDR3 in DNA: TGCGCCAGCAGCCCGCGGGTGGCCTACGAGCAGTACTTC. Translated, it gives CASSPRVAYEQYF.

This clone was observed many times. The chain couples TRBV18 to TRBJ2-1, with 7 bases lining up with TRBD1. Germline V gives CDR1 KGHSH, CDR2 LQKENI. CDR3 length equals 16 residues. V was pared by 0 bases and J by 9 bases, with 11 bases of the junction left unmatched. CDR3 coding DNA: TGTGCCAGCTCACCACCGGGTTCTAACAGGGGTCCTGAGCAGTTCTTC. Its protein product is CASSPPGSNRGPEQFF.